A selection of T cell receptor beta chains follows, all from one sample in a study of blood T cells in healthy people across ages. One entry per CDR3 protein, called by TCRdb with MiXCR from the 5' RACE reads. This table holds about 1,500,000 distinct CDR3 sequences, approximately 42% found once. The sample was blood. These receptors all stem from a woman aged 18-29 years in good health. Each CDR3 is given with its conserved first and last residue. D genes are given only for firm matches. Some rows mark clone size as missing; the rest say once, few, many or name a class of expanded clone.

>NA|TRBV6-2/TRBV6-3|TRBJ2-1|NA
TGTGCCAGCAGGTACCGGGGTAGCGGCTACAATGAGCAGTTCTTC
CASRYRGSGYNEQFF
>TRBD1|TRBV6-5|TRBJ1-6|NA
TGTGCCAGCAGCCCGGACAGGTTTGCTTCACCCCTCCACTTT
CASSPDRFASPLHF
>NA|TRBV27|TRBJ2-1|NA
TGTGCCAGCAGTTCGGAAAGATACAATGAGCAGTTCTTC
CASSSERYNEQFF
>NA|TRBV7-6|TRBJ2-7|NA
TGTGCCAGCAGCGGATCGGGGGACCCTCGCGAGCAGTACTTC
CASSGSGDPREQYF
>NA|TRBV7-9|TRBJ1-2|NA
TGTGCCAGCGGCTTAGCCAGTGGGAACTATGGCTACACCTTC
CASGLASGNYGYTF
>NA|TRBV6-6|TRBJ1-2|few
TGTGCCAGCAGTTACATCGAGGATGGCTACACCTTC
CASSYIEDGYTF
>TRBD2|TRBV4-1|TRBJ2-1|NA
TGCGCCAGCAGCCAAGGAAAAGCGGGGGGGCTGTTTGAGCAGTTCTTC
CASSQGKAGGLFEQFF
>NA|TRBV20-1|TRBJ2-7|NA
TGCAGTGTTCTCAGGGGAGACGAGCAGTACTTC
CSVLRGDEQYF
>TRBD2|TRBV6-6|TRBJ2-2|NA
TGTGCCAGCAGAACGGGGCTAGCGGTGACCACCGGGGAGCTGTTTTTT
CASRTGLAVTTGELFF
>TRBD1|TRBV25-1|TRBJ2-1|many
TGTGCCAGCAGTGAATCAGGGGGCTATGAGCAGTTCTTC
CASSESGGYEQFF
>NA|TRBV6-1|TRBJ2-1|NA
TGTGCCAGCAGGGTAGACAATTACAATGAGCAGTTCTTC
CASRVDNYNEQFF
>NA|TRBV6-5|TRBJ1-2|NA
TGTGCCAGCAATCCGACAGGAGCCTTCTATGGCTACACCTTC
CASNPTGAFYGYTF
>NA|TRBV5-1|TRBJ2-2|NA
TGCGCCAGCAGCTTGCCCCAGGGCCCGAACACCGGGGAGCTGTTTTTT
CASSLPQGPNTGELFF
>NA|TRBV6-2/TRBV6-3|TRBJ1-6|NA
TGTGCCAGCAGAAGAGGTGGAGGCTCACCCCTCCACTTT
CASRRGGGSPLHF
>TRBD1|TRBV7-2|TRBJ1-2|NA
TGTGCCAGCAGTGGTCACAGGGGGCGCGATGGCTACACCTTC
CASSGHRGRDGYTF
>TRBD1|TRBV5-1|TRBJ1-2|NA
TGCGCCAGCAGCTATAGACAGGGCTCCTTGGATGGCTACACCTTC
CASSYRQGSLDGYTF
>NA|TRBV27|TRBJ2-7|NA
TGTGCCAGCAGTTTATCGGCCCCCGGACTTTACAATGAGCAGTACTTC
CASSLSAPGLYNEQYF
>TRBD2|TRBV5-1|TRBJ2-3|NA
TGCGCCAGCAGCTTCCTACTAGCGGACCCCACAGATGCGCAGTATTTT
CASSFLLADPTDAQYF
>NA|TRBV12-3/TRBV12-4|TRBJ2-3|NA
TGTGCCAGCAGGGAGCAACAACTGGGGACAGATACGCAGTATTTT
CASREQQLGTDTQYF
>NA|TRBV12-3/TRBV12-4|TRBJ2-2|NA
TGTGCCAGCAGTGGGAGAGTGGTCACCGGGGAGCTGTTTTTT
CASSGRVVTGELFF
>NA|TRBV14|TRBJ1-4|few
TGTGCCAGCAGCCAAGGTTTGGACAGCCTTAATGAAAAACTGTTTTTT
CASSQGLDSLNEKLFF
>TRBD2|TRBV7-6|TRBJ2-1|NA
TGTGCCAGCAGCCCGCGAGGCAGGGGGACTAGCGGGAGGACTAACTACAATGAGCAGTTCTTC
CASSPRGRGTSGRTNYNEQFF
>NA|TRBV6-5|TRBJ1-1|NA
TGTGCCAGCAGTTACTCGATTTTGGGGGGCGGCACTGAAGCTTTCTTT
CASSYSILGGGTEAFF
>NA|TRBV7-9|TRBJ2-1|few
TGTGCCAGCAGCTTGCCGGGGGAGTACAATGAGCAGTTCTTC
CASSLPGEYNEQFF
>NA|TRBV4-1|TRBJ2-1|NA
TGCGCCAGCAGCCAGGGAGGACAGACATACAATGAGCAGTTCTTC
CASSQGGQTYNEQFF
>NA|TRBV20-1|TRBJ2-4|few
TGCAGTGCTAGATCCAACTCAGATAGTCGTGCCAAAAACATTCAGTACTTC
CSARSNSDSRAKNIQYF
>NA|TRBV12-3/TRBV12-4|TRBJ2-3|few
TGTGCCAGCAGCAAATCAGATACGCAGTATTTT
CASSKSDTQYF
>TRBD2|TRBV20-1|TRBJ2-3|NA
TGCAGTGCTAGCGAGGGAGCGGGGACAGATACGCAGTATTTT
CSASEGAGTDTQYF
>NA|TRBV20-1|TRBJ1-1|NA
TGCAGTGCTCCTCAGCAGTTGGTTGACACTGAAGCTTTCTTT
CSAPQQLVDTEAFF
>TRBD2|TRBV20-1|TRBJ2-1|NA
TGCAGTGCCCCCAGCGGGGGGCTGGTATACAATGAGCAGTTCTTC
CSAPSGGLVYNEQFF
>TRBD1|TRBV10-3|TRBJ1-5|NA
TGTGCCATCAGAGACAGGGAGGGTCAGCCCCAGCATTTT
CAIRDREGQPQHF